This T cell receptor beta chain was sequenced during a study of neoadjuvant anti-PD-1 for oral cavity cancer. Study observations and caveats: Higher pretreatment Treg/Th17 ratios tracked higher pretreatment blood clonality. Only three patients per response group were TCR-analyzed; validation needed.

Germline-derived CDR1 and CDR2 are SGHNT and YYREEE (reference sequence). The CDR3 loop spans 16 amino acids. V shed 2 bases and J 7 bases; nucleotides not matched to a gene: 11. Profiled with immunoSEQ multiplex PCR; TCRdb holds only in-frame clones, not every one. This table has tens of thousands of clones, 79% appearing once. This clone is a singleton in its sample. The antigen remains unidentified. The sequence derives from a person aged 35-79 years with oral cavity squamous cell carcinoma. Sequences were derived from PBMCs, sampled before nivolumab (anti-PD-1) treatment. V and J are TRBV5-4 and TRBJ2-3; TRBD1 aligns across 9 bases. DNA for the CDR3: TGTGCCAGCAGCTTCGGAATACCGGGACAGGGAAATACGCAGTATTTT. This translates into CASSFGIPGQGNTQYF.